This TCR beta chain was retrieved from a study of cytomegalovirus exposure and HLA in healthy donors. The PCR contained 60 Vbeta and 13 Jbeta primers. Sequencing was performed with immunoSEQ multiplex PCR; in TCRdb, only in-frame clones are kept and a portion is missing. The data hold about 130,000 clones, with just under 80% observed a single time. Study results and limitations: By a later analysis, the bulk of CMV-associated TCR beta chains appeared HLA-restricted.

This CDR3 is built from 16 residues. Concerning this clone: Its antigen is not identified.

The origin of this receptor is a man in his thirties or forties in good health and CMV-seronegative. The sequenced material came from PBMCs. The J gene is TRBJ2-7, the V gene TRBV1; the listed D gene, TRBD2, was not tested against the DNA. TRBV1 is a documented pseudogene. CDR3 coding DNA: TGCACCAGCAGCCAACGAGGGCCATCCCTCTCCTACGAGCAGTACTTC. Amino acid sequence: CTSSQRGPSLSYEQYF.